These 29 T cell receptor beta chains originate from one sample sequenced in a study of T cell responses to AZD1222 COVID-19 vaccine. Data came from immunoSEQ multiplex PCR; TCRdb stores just in-frame clones and leaves some out. The table has about 130,000 clones, just under 95% seen once. The starting material was peripheral blood, obtained on day 0 of AZD1222 vaccination. The receptors originated from an adult in good health.

This clone was seen only once. J is TRBJ1-4 and V is TRBV19; D is uncertain. Germline lookup yields CDR1 LNHDA and CDR2 SQIVND (reference sequence). The CDR3 runs to 14 residues. V lost 5 bases and J lost 3, with 10 bases in between. CDR3 coding DNA: TGTGCCAGTAGTCAATCCAGAGCTAATGAAAAACTGTTTTTT. It translates to CASSQSRANEKLFF.

V and J are TRBV19 and TRBJ2-3; the match to TRBD1 covers 8 bases. J was trimmed by 1 base and V by 5 bases; bases with no gene match: 8. From germline, CDR1 is LNHDA and CDR2 SQIVND (reference sequence). CDR3 length: 16 amino acids. The CDR3: CASSALPGQGTDTQYF. The CDR3 DNA sequence: TGTGCCAGTAGTGCTCTCCCGGGACAGGGCACAGATACGCAGTATTTT.

The chain carries TRBV19 and TRBJ1-1, with D hard to call. Germline V lookup: CDR1 LNHDA, CDR2 SQIVND (reference sequence). The CDR3 is 10 residues long. V gave up 10 bases and J gave up 0 bases, with 3 bases separating them. CDR3 bases: TGTGCCACGATGAACACTGAAGCTTTCTTT. It encodes CATMNTEAFF.

This clone was observed once. The chain uses TRBV27 and TRBJ2-2; D possibly corresponds to TRBD2 (6 bases). This CDR3 has 14 residues. CDR1 is MNHEY, CDR2 SMNVEV, per germline (reference sequence). Trimming cost V 10 bases and J 7 bases, with 19 bases left between them. The CDR3, as DNA: TGTGCCACCACCCCGGGACTCCTCGGCGGGGAGCTGTTTTTT. Protein sequence: CATTPGLLGGELFF.

In nucleotides, the CDR3 is TGTGCCAGCAGTGCCTCCTCCTACAATGAGCAGTTCTTC. This codes for CASSASSYNEQFF. The V and J genes are TRBV28 and TRBJ2-1; D not resolved. The germline V gene encodes CDR1 MDHEN and CDR2 SYDVKM. The CDR3 length is 13 residues. The V gene lost 5 bases and the J gene lost 0 bases, with 5 bases spanning the gap.

In DNA form, the CDR3 reads TGTGCCAGCAGTTGGACAGGACTTAATTCACCCCTCCACTTT. The encoded protein is CASSWTGLNSPLHF. The rearrangement uses TRBV2 and TRBJ1-6; TRBD1 matches 7 bases. V gave up 5 bases and J gave up 6 bases; unmatched junction bases: 4. This CDR3 is built from 14 residues. Germline V gene sequence: CDR1 SNHLY, CDR2 FYNNEI.

The chain carries TRBV4-3 and TRBJ2-1; 7 bases are shared with TRBD2. The germline gives CDR1 LGHNA, CDR2 YSLEER. The CDR3 is made up of 17 amino acids. The V and J ends lost 1 base and 2 bases, in that order; junction bases with no gene match: 8. The CDR3 DNA follows: TGCGCCAGCAGCCAAGCCGTACTAGCGTCTCCCTACAATGAGCAGTTCTTC. As protein: CASSQAVLASPYNEQFF.

This chain connects TRBV2 to TRBJ2-7; no clear D gene. The CDR3 spans 11 residues. Germline V lookup: CDR1 SNHLY, CDR2 FYNNEI. The V end lost 4 bases, the J end lost 7 bases, and 8 bases lay between the germline ends. CDR3 loop: CASSGSVEQYF. Written as DNA, the CDR3 is TGTGCCAGCAGTGGGTCTGTAGAGCAGTACTTC.

The chain combines TRBV11-2 with TRBJ2-1; a possible D gene is TRBD2 (6 bases). Germline CDR1 and CDR2: SGHAT and FQNNGV. The CDR3 has 14 residues. Trimming took off 1 base at V and 6 bases at J, with 10 bases between the two ends. This CDR3 is CASSLVAGSNEQFF. DNA for the CDR3: TGTGCCAGCAGCTTAGTGGCGGGGTCCAATGAGCAGTTCTTC. The full variable domain, rest sourced from reference TRBV11-2 and TRBJ2-1, is EAGVAQSPRYKIIEKRQSVAFWCNPISGHATLYWYQQILGQGPKLLIQFQNNGVVDDSQLPKDRFSAERLKGVDSTLKIQPAKLEDSAVYLCASSLVAGSNEQFFGPGTRLTVL.

The chain is built from TRBV4-3 and TRBJ1-6; 8 bases map to TRBD1. The trim removed 3 bases at V and 9 bases at J, leaving 16 bases unmatched. The length of the CDR3 is 18 residues. Germline values: CDR1 LGHNA, CDR2 YSLEER. The CDR3 protein is CASSQGWTGTPGSSPLHF. CDR3 nucleotides: TGCGCCAGCAGCCAGGGTTGGACAGGGACTCCTGGGAGTTCACCCCTCCACTTT.

The V and J genes are TRBV6-5 and TRBJ2-7; the D is unclear. There are 14 residues in the CDR3. The V end lost 0 bases, the J end lost 0 bases, and 6 bases lay between the germline ends. From germline, CDR1 is MNHEY and CDR2 SVGAGI. CDR3 loop: CASSYSPSSYEQYF. CDR3 DNA sequence: TGTGCCAGCAGTTACTCGCCTAGCTCCTACGAGCAGTACTTC.

The rearrangement joins TRBV5-4 to TRBJ2-5, with 11 bases fitting TRBD2. This CDR3 has 15 amino acids. The V segment lost 5 bases and the J segment 5 bases; nucleotides outside the gene matches: 8. Germline CDR1 is SGHNT and CDR2 is YYREEE (reference sequence). As DNA, the CDR3 is TGTGCCAGCAGTTTAACTAGCGGGAGAGGGGAGACCCAGTACTTC. The encoded protein is CASSLTSGRGETQYF.

The chain joins TRBV6-5 to TRBJ2-4, with D possibly being TRBD2 (6 bases). This CDR3 has 14 residues. Looked up from germline, CDR1 is MNHEY and CDR2 is SVGAGI. V was trimmed by 5 bases and J by 0 bases, leaving 8 bases between them. The CDR3 DNA reads as TGTGCCAGCAGTCCGGGACTAGCCAAAAACATTCAGTACTTC. Translation gives CASSPGLAKNIQYF.

Only one count was recorded for this clone. This chain links TRBV19 with TRBJ2-1, with 7 bases identical to TRBD2. The CDR3 loop spans 15 amino acids. V lost 6 bases to trimming and J lost 7 bases; unmatched junction nucleotides: 12. The germline CDR1 and CDR2 sequences are LNHDA and SQIVND (reference sequence). The CDR3 loop reads CASRMRRESMNEQFF. DNA for the CDR3: TGTGCCAGTAGGATGAGGCGGGAGTCTATGAATGAGCAGTTCTTC.

This sequence joins TRBV2 and TRBJ1-1; D call uncertain. The CDR3 sequence is 13 residues long. V dropped 6 bases and J dropped 0 bases, with 8 bases sitting between them. CDR1 and CDR2 (germline): SNHLY, FYNNEI. This CDR3 is CASRNPVNTEAFF. The CDR3, as DNA: TGTGCCAGCAGGAACCCAGTGAACACTGAAGCTTTCTTT.

V usage is TRBV11-2 and J usage is TRBJ2-3; D gene uncertain. The CDR3 has 11 residues. Trimming removed 3 bases from V and 5 bases from J, with 3 bases in between. Looked up from germline, CDR1 is SGHAT and CDR2 is FQNNGV. CDR3 amino acids: CASSFRDTQYF. For the CDR3, the DNA is TGTGCCAGCAGCTTCAGAGATACGCAGTATTTT.

V is TRBV24-1 and J is TRBJ2-1; D possibly corresponds to TRBD2 (5 bases). The V and J ends lost 0 bases and 2 bases respectively, with 10 bases between them. Germline V CDR1 and CDR2: KGHDR, SFDVKD. The CDR3 spans 16 residues. CDR3 sequence: CATSDLSSGPYNEQFF. The CDR3 nucleotides are TGTGCCACCAGTGATTTGAGCAGCGGACCCTACAATGAGCAGTTCTTC.

CDR3 region: CASSLKNTEAFF. The CDR3 DNA is TGTGCCAGCAGCTTAAAGAACACTGAAGCTTTCTTT. The chain uses TRBV7-9 and TRBJ1-1; D gene unclear. The CDR3 totals 12 residues. CDR1 and CDR2 from the germline V gene are SEHNR and FQNEAQ (reference sequence). The V end lost 2 bases, the J end lost 1 base, and 2 bases lay between the germline ends.

This sequence joins TRBV27 and TRBJ2-3; 9 bases are a match to TRBD2. CDR1 is MNHEY and CDR2 is SMNVEV in the germline V gene (reference sequence). The V segment lost 3 bases and the J segment 4 bases; nucleotides outside the gene matches: 2. The CDR3 has 14 residues. Here the CDR3 DNA reads TGTGCCAGCAGTTTCCGACTAGCGGCAGATACGCAGTATTTT. This translates into CASSFRLAADTQYF.

The J gene is TRBJ1-1, the V gene TRBV21-1. TRBV21-1 is described as a pseudogene. The CDR3 sequence is 14 residues long. The CDR3 spells CASRGFRMGTEAFF. In DNA form, the CDR3 reads TGTGCCAGCAGGGGGTTCCGAATGGGCACTGAAGCTTTCTTT.

This chain connects TRBV28 to TRBJ2-7, with D possibly being TRBD2 (6 bases). The CDR3 totals 18 residues. Germline CDR1 and CDR2: MDHEN and SYDVKM. Trimming took off 4 bases at V and 2 bases at J, with 24 bases between the two ends. The CDR3 loop reads CASSWLKTVGGNPYEQYF. CDR3 nucleotides: TGTGCCAGCAGTTGGTTAAAGACTGTTGGCGGGAACCCCTACGAGCAGTACTTC.

This clone was seen a single time. The V gene is TRBV13, the J gene TRBJ2-5, with D unclear. Trimming removed 1 base at V and 4 bases at J, with 4 bases between. The CDR3 totals 12 residues. The V gene's germline CDR1 is PRHDT and CDR2 FYEKMQ (reference sequence). CDR3 DNA: TGTGCCAGCAGCTTAGTAGGAGAGACCCAGTACTTC. This codes for CASSLVGETQYF.

This chain uses TRBV28 with TRBJ1-1, with D unclear. This CDR3 contains 12 residues. The germline V gene has CDR1 MDHEN and CDR2 SYDVKM. V shed 3 bases and J shed 5 bases, with 7 bases lying between them. Here the CDR3 DNA reads TGTGCCAGCAGTTTGGCTAGAACTGAAGCTTTCTTT. Encoded protein: CASSLARTEAFF.

The CDR3 DNA is TGTGCCTGGGAACCACGGGGGACCTATGGCTACACCTTC. It translates to CAWEPRGTYGYTF. The V gene is TRBV30, the J gene TRBJ1-2; D is perhaps TRBD1 (5 bases). The V end was cut by 5 bases, the J end by 4 bases, with 14 bases between. The CDR3 sequence is 13 residues long. The V gene's germline CDR1 is GTSNPN and CDR2 SVGIG (reference sequence).

The chain joins TRBV7-2 to TRBJ1-3; D unresolved. The CDR3 runs to 16 residues. Trimming cost V 5 bases and J 0 bases, with 14 bases left between them. Germline CDR1 and CDR2: SGHTA and FQGNSA. The CDR3 sequence is CASSPQRALSGNTIYF. In DNA, the CDR3 is TGTGCCAGCAGCCCCCAGCGGGCCCTCTCTGGAAACACCATATATTTT.

The J gene is TRBJ1-5, the V gene TRBV18, with D perhaps matching TRBD1 (5 bases). Germline V gives CDR1 KGHSH, CDR2 LQKENI. Trimming took off 6 bases at V and 7 bases at J, with 22 bases between the two ends. The CDR3 loop spans 16 amino acids. The CDR3 bases are TGTGCCAGCTCCCTGAAACGGGACCTGGGGATCCAGCCCCAGCATTTT. This encodes CASSLKRDLGIQPQHF.

The chain combines TRBV3-1 (or the pseudogene TRBV3-2) with TRBJ1-5, with D perhaps matching TRBD1 (5 bases). Germline V gene data show CDR1 as LGHDT and CDR2 as YNNKEL (reference sequence). There are 16 residues in the CDR3. V lost 0 bases to trimming and J lost 5 bases, with 14 bases between them. As DNA, the CDR3 is TGTGCCAGCAGCCAAGATGCGGGTGTAGGGGATCAGCCCCAGCATTTT. Translation gives CASSQDAGVGDQPQHF.

The gene calls are TRBV2 and TRBJ1-6; weak D call: TRBD1 (6 bases). Per the germline V gene, CDR1 is SNHLY and CDR2 is FYNNEI. CDR3 size: 16 residues. Trimming took 3 bases from V and 7 from J, leaving 16 bases between them. The CDR3 coding sequence is TGTGCCAGCAGTGATTCGGGGAGGGGGAGGAATTCACCCCTCCACTTT. Its translation is CASSDSGRGRNSPLHF.

CDR3 protein: CASRWTSGSYEQYF. In nucleotides, the CDR3 is TGTGCCAGCAGATGGACATCTGGCTCCTACGAGCAGTACTTC. The chain is built from TRBV6-5 and TRBJ2-7, with D perhaps matching TRBD1 (5 bases). Germline loops: CDR1 MNHEY, CDR2 SVGAGI. This CDR3 spans 14 amino acids. Deletions cut 6 bases from V and 0 bases from J, with 12 bases between.